The next 25 T cell receptor beta chains were all read from a single sample in a study of T cell responses to AZD1222 COVID-19 vaccine. Method: immunoSEQ multiplex PCR; TCRdb's copy keeps in-frame clones and lacks some. The repertoire holds 80,000 to 100,000 clones, with just over 85% as singletons. The sample here was peripheral blood, taken 28 days after the second AZD1222 dose. The receptor set was obtained from an adult who received the AZD1222 COVID-19 vaccine.

The CDR3 protein is CASTVRGSELFF. The CDR3 DNA is TGTGCCAGCACCGTCAGGGGGTCGGAGCTGTTTTTT. The chain is built from TRBV12-3 or TRBV12-4 and TRBJ2-2, with 7 bases aligning to TRBD1. Germline trimming cut 7 bases from V and 10 bases from J; bases unmatched to any gene: 6. The CDR3 is made up of 12 amino acids.

The chain recombines TRBV7-2 with TRBJ1-5, with a tentative D call TRBD1 (6 bases). The CDR3 has 14 amino acids. V was cut by 6 bases and J by 4 bases, with 13 bases left in between. Germline V lookup: CDR1 SGHTA, CDR2 FQGNSA. DNA of the CDR3: TGTGCCAGCAGTTACGTGAGGGGGAATCAGCCCCAGCATTTT. Protein sequence: CASSYVRGNQPQHF.

This rearrangement joins TRBV3-1 (or the pseudogene TRBV3-2) to TRBJ2-7; TRBD2 matches at 8 bases. Germline V lookup: CDR1 LGHDT, CDR2 YNNKEL (reference sequence). This CDR3 contains 16 residues. The V and J ends lost 4 bases and 1 base, in that order; junction bases with no gene match: 9. The CDR3 region has the DNA TGTGCCAGCAGCCGATGCCCCAGCGGGAGATCCTACGAGCAGTACTTC. The encoded protein is CASSRCPSGRSYEQYF.

The V call is TRBV18, the J call TRBJ2-3, with D hard to call. The V end lost 5 bases, the J end lost 6 bases, and 15 bases lay between the germline ends. This CDR3 has 14 amino acids. CDR1 is KGHSH and CDR2 is LQKENI in the germline V gene. The CDR3: CASSTTANGDTQYF. The CDR3 region has the DNA TGTGCCAGCTCAACCACGGCTAACGGGGATACGCAGTATTTT. Combining the CDR3 with reference TRBV18 and TRBJ2-3 gives the whole variable domain NAGVMQNPRHLVRRRGQEARLRCSPMKGHSHVYWYRQLPEEGLKFMVYLQKENIIDESGMPKERFSAEFPKEGPSILRIQQVVRGDSAAYFCASSTTANGDTQYFGPGTRLTVL.

This rearrangement joins TRBV15 to TRBJ1-1; D possibly corresponds to TRBD1 (5 bases). The CDR3 has 15 residues. Deletions cut 3 bases from V and 3 bases from J, with 14 bases between. The germline gives CDR1 LNHNV, CDR2 YYDKDF (reference sequence). CDR3 coding DNA: TGTGCCACCAGCAGGGGACGTGGGGCCTACACTGAAGCTTTCTTT. It encodes CATSRGRGAYTEAFF.

This chain connects TRBV4-1 to TRBJ2-1; 10 bases are shared with TRBD1. With V trimmed by 0 bases and J by 5 bases, 10 bases remained unmatched. Germline V gives CDR1 MGHRA, CDR2 YSYEKL. The CDR3 consists of 18 residues. The chain's CDR3 is CASSQDRGGTGVNNEQFF. The CDR3 DNA sequence: TGCGCCAGCAGCCAAGATCGTGGCGGGACAGGGGTCAACAATGAGCAGTTCTTC.

The V gene is TRBV2, the J gene TRBJ2-1; no clear D. Per germline, CDR1 SNHLY and CDR2 FYNNEI. V was shortened by 7 bases and J by 2 bases, with 12 bases between the two germline ends. The CDR3 sequence is 14 residues long. In DNA, the CDR3 is TGTGCCAGCACCCCGCAGGCCGCCTACAATGAGCAGTTCTTC. Protein sequence: CASTPQAAYNEQFF. The full variable domain, with the rest looked up from reference TRBV2 and TRBJ2-1, is EPEVTQTPSHQVTQMGQEVILRCVPISNHLYFYWYRQILGQKVEFLVSFYNNEISEKSEIFDDQFSVERPDGSNFTLKIRSTKLEDSAMYFCASTPQAAYNEQFFGPGTRLTVL.

This chain joins TRBV7-9 and TRBJ1-1; TRBD1 is a possible D gene (5 bases). The CDR3 covers 13 residues. CDR1 SEHNR and CDR2 FQNEAQ come from the germline V gene (reference sequence). Trimming took 7 bases from V and 2 from J, leaving 11 bases between them. CDR3 in DNA: TGTGCCAGCAACAGGATAACCAACACTGAAGCTTTCTTT. Protein product: CASNRITNTEAFF.

This clone was seen a single time. The V call is TRBV7-9, the J call TRBJ1-3; no definite D call. The CDR3 has 14 amino acids. V was shortened by 2 bases and J by 2 bases, with 7 bases between the two germline ends. Per the germline V gene, CDR1 is SEHNR and CDR2 is FQNEAQ (reference sequence). The CDR3 spells CASSLQGAGNTIYF. In DNA, the CDR3 is TGTGCCAGCAGCTTACAAGGTGCTGGAAACACCATATATTTT.

The chain joins TRBV30 to TRBJ2-3; the D gene is possibly TRBD2 (6 bases). Looked up from germline, CDR1 is GTSNPN and CDR2 is SVGIG (reference sequence). The V and J ends lost 1 base and 4 bases respectively, with 6 bases between them. The CDR3 extends over 12 amino acids. This chain's CDR3 is CAWSGLADTQYF. For the CDR3, the DNA is TGTGCCTGGAGTGGACTAGCAGATACGCAGTATTTT. Combining the CDR3 with reference TRBV30 and TRBJ2-3 gives the whole variable domain SQTIHQWPATLVQPVGSPLSLECTVEGTSNPNLYWYRQAAGRGLQLLFYSVGIGQISSEVPQNLSASRPQDRQFILSSKKLLLSDSGFYLCAWSGLADTQYFGPGTRLTVL.

This clone was counted between two and nine times. The chain recombines TRBV2 with TRBJ2-2, with unresolved D. The CDR3 has 13 residues. CDR1 is SNHLY and CDR2 is FYNNEI in the germline V gene. The V end was cut by 0 bases, the J end by 6 bases, with 5 bases between. CDR3 bases: TGTGCCAGCAGTGAAGCACGGGCCGGGGAGCTGTTTTTT. Its translation: CASSEARAGELFF.

This chain joins TRBV5-1 and TRBJ2-1; a weak D match, TRBD2 (6 bases). Germline V gene lookup returns CDR1 SGHRS and CDR2 YFSETQ. CDR3 length: 16 amino acids. V was trimmed by 7 bases and J by 6 bases, leaving 23 bases between them. CDR3 bases: TGCGCCAGCCTCGGTGGAGGGTGGGGGGAAGGCAATGAGCAGTTCTTC. This translates into CASLGGGWGEGNEQFF.

V and J are TRBV5-5 and TRBJ1-5; possible D gene TRBD1, 5 bases. The CDR3 covers 15 residues. Per the germline V gene, CDR1 is SGHKS and CDR2 is YYEKEE (reference sequence). V lost 0 bases to trimming and J lost 2 bases, with 9 bases between them. Here the CDR3 DNA reads TGTGCCAGCAGCTTGGGAGGGGTGGGCAATCAGCCCCAGCATTTT. Translating gives CASSLGGVGNQPQHF.

V and J are TRBV19 and TRBJ1-2, with a tentative D call TRBD1 (5 bases). V lost 6 bases to trimming and J lost 2 bases, with 13 bases between them. This CDR3 region has 14 residues. Germline values: CDR1 LNHDA, CDR2 SQIVND (reference sequence). CDR3 loop: CASRPFGTNYGYTF. CDR3 coding DNA: TGTGCCAGTAGACCCTTTGGGACCAACTATGGCTACACCTTC.

The chain couples TRBV28 to TRBJ2-7; 7 nucleotides agree with TRBD1. Germline CDR1 and CDR2: MDHEN and SYDVKM. Trimming cost V 5 bases and J 2 bases; bases outside gene matches: 9. This CDR3 comprises 15 residues. In DNA form, the CDR3 reads TGTGCCAGCAGTAAGGGACAGTGGGATACCTACGAGCAGTACTTC. Translation gives CASSKGQWDTYEQYF.

The rearrangement links TRBV30 to TRBJ2-7; no definite D call. CDR1 and CDR2 from the germline V gene are GTSNPN and SVGIG (reference sequence). The CDR3 runs 12 residues. Deletions cut 0 bases from V and 3 bases from J, with 6 bases between. The CDR3 loop is CAWSVLLYEQYF. The CDR3 DNA is TGTGCCTGGAGTGTACTACTCTACGAGCAGTACTTC. Looking up the rest from reference TRBV30 and TRBJ2-7 gives the full variable domain: SQTIHQWPATLVQPVGSPLSLECTVEGTSNPNLYWYRQAAGRGLQLLFYSVGIGQISSEVPQNLSASRPQDRQFILSSKKLLLSDSGFYLCAWSVLLYEQYFGPGTRLTVT.

This clone was seen a single time. This chain links TRBV28 with TRBJ1-2; 9 bases map to TRBD1. The trim removed 6 bases at V and 2 bases at J, leaving 4 bases unmatched. Per germline, CDR1 MDHEN and CDR2 SYDVKM. The length of the CDR3 is 14 residues. The CDR3 is CASRPGQGNYGYTF. CDR3 coding DNA: TGTGCCAGCAGGCCCGGACAGGGGAACTATGGCTACACCTTC.

The V call is TRBV7-2, the J call TRBJ2-7; weak D call: TRBD1 (6 bases). CDR3 length: 17 residues. Germline V gene sequence: CDR1 SGHTA, CDR2 FQGNSA. V was trimmed by 0 bases and J by 4 bases, leaving 19 bases between them. The CDR3 sequence is CASSLAMATGARYEQYF. CDR3 sequence (DNA): TGTGCCAGCAGCTTAGCGATGGCGACAGGTGCTAGGTACGAGCAGTACTTC.

This chain links TRBV7-8 with TRBJ1-2, with D maybe TRBD1 (6 bases). Germline values: CDR1 SGHVS, CDR2 FQNEAQ. The CDR3 has 14 amino acids. V was trimmed by 5 bases and J by 8 bases, leaving 18 bases between them. The CDR3: CASSELRRGLGYTF. The CDR3 bases are TGTGCCAGCAGCGAACTGCGCCGGGGGCTCGGCTACACCTTC.

This clone appeared once. The chain combines TRBV12-2 with TRBJ2-3; the table gives TRBD2 as D, unverified against the DNA. TRBV12-2 is deemed a pseudogene. This CDR3 is built from 13 residues. The CDR3, as DNA: TGTGCAAGTCGCCCGACTAAGAAGGATACGCAGTATTTT. This translates into CASRPTKKDTQYF.

This clone was detected once. This chain joins TRBV12-3 or TRBV12-4 and TRBJ2-7, with TRBD1 matching 7 bases. With 5 bases clipped from V and 1 base from J, the junction kept 2 bases outside the gene matches. The CDR3 is 13 amino acids. DNA for the CDR3: TGTGCCAGCAGTAACAGGGGATCCTACGAGCAGTACTTC. It codes for CASSNRGSYEQYF.

This chain joins TRBV5-1 and TRBJ2-7; TRBD1 agrees at 12 bases. This CDR3 contains 17 residues. The ends lost 0 bases at V and 4 bases at J; junction bases unmatched: 8. Germline V lookup: CDR1 SGHRS, CDR2 YFSETQ. CDR3 in amino acids: CASSLGSRGQGAYEQYF. CDR3 coding DNA: TGCGCCAGCAGCTTGGGTTCAAGGGGACAGGGGGCGTACGAGCAGTACTTC.

The rearrangement links TRBV4-1 to TRBJ2-5; 9 bases agree with TRBD2. V gave up 1 base and J gave up 2 bases; unmatched junction bases: 17. The V gene's germline CDR1 is MGHRA and CDR2 YSYEKL. The CDR3 has 20 amino acids. This chain's CDR3 is CASSQVSALAGGGRQETQYF. The DNA for the CDR3 is TGCGCCAGCAGCCAAGTTTCGGCACTCGCGGGAGGGGGAAGGCAAGAGACCCAGTACTTC.

As regards this clone: One junction end disagrees with the germline gene, perhaps due to a read error. The genes are TRBV2 and TRBJ1-6, with D uncertain. CDR3 length: 13 amino acids. The V gene's germline CDR1 is SNHLY and CDR2 FYNNEI. CDR3 sequence (DNA): TGTGCCACCAGTGCGGACTATTATTCACCCCTCCACTTT. Its protein is CATSADYYSPLHF.

The chain recombines TRBV29-1 with TRBJ1-5; TRBD1 matches at 11 bases. The CDR3 has 13 amino acids. Germline V CDR1 and CDR2: SQVTM, ANQGSEA. V lost 3 bases and J lost 6; bases outside the gene matches: 1. The CDR3 region is CSVEGQGGQPQHF. In DNA, the CDR3 is TGCAGCGTTGAGGGACAGGGGGGTCAGCCCCAGCATTTT.